This is a list of T cell receptor beta chains from one sample in a study of blood T cell repertoires in COVID-19. The data were produced by immunoSEQ multiplex PCR, yet TCRdb's version contains in-frame clones alone and is incomplete. The sample has roughly 290,000 clones; approximately 89% are singletons. The specimen was peripheral blood. The receptors stem from a woman in her fifties or sixties who had recovered from COVID-19. Both conserved end residues are part of each CDR3. The D gene is left open where the match is weak. The size field is filled for only some rows; it gives once, few, many or a size class.

abundance	j_gene	v_gene	d_gene	CDR3aa	CDR3nt
NA	TRBJ2-2	TRBV7-9	NA	CASSLRTAGPISGELFF	TGTGCCAGCAGCCTTCGGACAGCCGGTCCCATTTCCGGGGAGCTGTTTTTT
once	TRBJ2-7	TRBV20-1	TRBD1	CSASKGQGYYEQYF	TGCAGTGCTAGTAAGGGACAGGGTTACTACGAGCAGTACTTC
NA	TRBJ1-1	TRBV30	TRBD1	CAWSVQLTGGAAFF	TGTGCCTGGAGTGTACAACTGACAGGGGGGGCGGCTTTCTTT
NA	TRBJ2-2	TRBV19	TRBD1	CASSNPGTGDSNTGELFF	TGTGCCAGTAGTAATCCAGGGACAGGGGATTCGAACACCGGGGAGCTGTTTTTT
NA	TRBJ2-5	TRBV6-6	NA	CASTRGIGRGETQYF	TGTGCCAGCACTAGAGGGATCGGACGTGGAGAGACCCAGTACTTC
NA	TRBJ2-7	TRBV5-1	NA	CASSPEGALSYEQYF	TGCGCCAGCAGCCCCGAGGGTGCGCTGAGCTACGAGCAGTACTTC
NA	TRBJ1-5	TRBV13	NA	CASSLEPPPGQPQHF	TGTGCCAGTAGCTTAGAACCCCCGCCGGGGCAGCCCCAGCATTTT
NA	TRBJ2-3	TRBV6-5	TRBD2	CASRRLATSTDTQYF	TGTGCCAGCAGGCGACTAGCGACAAGCACAGATACGCAGTATTTT
NA	TRBJ1-5	TRBV4-3	NA	CASSQQRGDQPQHF	TGCGCCAGCAGCCAACAGAGAGGCGATCAGCCCCAGCATTTT
NA	TRBJ2-7	TRBV2	NA	CASSGRRATYEQYF	TGTGCCAGCAGTGGACGGCGGGCGACCTACGAGCAGTACTTC
NA	TRBJ1-1	TRBV28	NA	CASSLWGASTEAFF	TGTGCCAGCAGTTTATGGGGGGCGAGCACTGAAGCTTTCTTT
NA	TRBJ2-3	TRBV7-7	NA	CASSLGGPRSTDTQYF	TGTGCCAGCAGCCTGGGGGGGCCTAGGAGCACAGATACGCAGTATTTT
NA	TRBJ2-7	TRBV6-2/TRBV6-3	TRBD2	CASSSRAGGRGEQYF	TGTGCCAGCAGTTCCCGAGCGGGAGGCCGCGGGGAGCAGTACTTC
NA	TRBJ2-1	TRBV5-6	TRBD2	CASSLVPSGSAYNEQFF	TGTGCCAGCAGCTTGGTTCCTAGCGGGAGTGCTTACAATGAGCAGTTCTTC
once	TRBJ1-2	TRBV28	TRBD1	CASRPGQGRGYGYTF	TGTGCCAGCAGGCCCGGACAGGGCAGGGGCTATGGCTACACCTTC
NA	TRBJ1-6	TRBV27	NA	CASSARSSYNSPLHF	TGTGCCAGCAGTGCAAGGAGCTCCTATAATTCACCCCTCCACTTT
NA	TRBJ1-1	TRBV15	NA	CATSGEPRDTSEAFF	TGTGCCACCAGCGGAGAGCCCCGGGACACGTCTGAAGCTTTCTTT